This T cell receptor (beta chain) stems from a study of blood T cell repertoires in COVID-19. Looking at the study overall: Whether acute or convalescent, the COVID-19 samples came from the United States, Italy and Spain. From T cells, B-cell-depleted T cells, or PBMCs came the material, which was cDNA or gDNA.

As handled by the study authors: Reference gene primer amplification yielded estimated nucleated cell counts. Generated by immunoSEQ multiplex PCR, the TCRdb table keeps only in-frame clones and is missing some. V and J calls and clone size come straight from that table; D and trimming were deduced from the DNA. This sample has under 250,000 clones, with approximately 86% found just once. CDR1 KGHSH and CDR2 LQKENI come from the germline V gene. The CDR3 extends over 16 amino acids. With 6 bases clipped from V and 9 bases from J, the junction kept 14 bases outside the gene matches. The sequenced sample was peripheral blood. The sequence came from a woman aged 60 to 75 who had recovered from COVID-19. This rearrangement joins TRBV18 to TRBJ2-1, with 10 bases fitting TRBD2. For the CDR3, the DNA is TGTGCCAGCTCCCGATCCACCCCCCCTAGCGGGAGTGAGCAGTTCTTC. As protein: CASSRSTPPSGSEQFF.